The rows below give T cell receptor beta chains drawn from one sample of a study of radiotherapy plus CTLA-4 blockade in lung cancer. Sequencing used immunoSEQ multiplex PCR; TCRdb keeps in-frame clones, though not all of them. In the table there are 84,000 or so clones, around 83% of which are singletons. Sequenced here: peripheral blood, sampled from a patient treated with radiotherapy plus ipilimumab. These receptors all come from a human donor with non-small cell lung cancer that progressed on radiotherapy plus ipilimumab. CDR3s include the opening cysteine and the closing phenylalanine or tryptophan. D genes are given only for firm matches.

TRBV19	TRBD1	TRBJ2-5	13	CASSDRAAETQYF
TRBV5-1	NA	TRBJ2-2	21	CASSLAIGTLPLRLSTGELFF
TRBV11-3	TRBD2	TRBJ2-1	17	CASSRSSGLSSYNEQFF
TRBV6-5	NA	TRBJ1-5	13	CASSTGTNQPQHF
TRBV15	NA	TRBJ1-4	15	CATSRDRGTNEKLFF
TRBV7-9	NA	TRBJ2-1	16	CASSWVGLGSYNEQFF
TRBV9	TRBD2	TRBJ2-1	15	CASSLTSGSGNEQFF
TRBV15	TRBD1	TRBJ1-4	15	CATSRGGTVNEKLFF
TRBV6-1	NA	TRBJ1-2	15	CASSEALQGDAGYTF
TRBV19	NA	TRBJ1-4	15	CASSGGTSSNEKLFF
TRBV7-6	NA	TRBJ2-5	15	CASSLSLATYWTQYF
TRBV5-1	NA	TRBJ2-7	16	CASSLGSGPTPYEQYF
TRBV7-8	TRBD1	TRBJ1-2	14	CASSPKRGLYGYTF
TRBV5-1	NA	TRBJ2-5	15	CASTSSGGAQETQYF
TRBV6-1	NA	TRBJ1-5	13	CASTVASNQPQHF
TRBV18	NA	TRBJ2-1	13	CASSPPGRDGGFF
TRBV29-1	TRBD1	TRBJ2-1	16	CSAGQGGLSSYNEQFF
TRBV18	NA	TRBJ1-1	13	CTSSPGRRSEAFF
TRBV27	NA	TRBJ1-4	14	CASNYPATNEKLFF
TRBV9	TRBD1	TRBJ2-3	15	CASSVVGTGGDTQYF
TRBV5-1	TRBD1	TRBJ1-1	15	CASSVQGGFGTEAFF
TRBV11-3	TRBD1	TRBJ1-1	15	CASSTRTGENTEAFF
TRBV19	NA	TRBJ1-3	14	CASSIGSSGNTIYF
TRBV2	NA	TRBJ2-5	13	CASSELARETQYF
TRBV4-1	NA	TRBJ1-4	19	CASSRKDYTGVSANEKLFF
TRBV5-1	NA	TRBJ1-2	14	CASSADSANYGYTF
TRBV19	NA	TRBJ1-5	14	CASCDGVWNQPQHF
TRBV11-2	NA	TRBJ2-1	14	CASSLVGATGEQFF
TRBV19	TRBD1	TRBJ1-5	14	CASTLGQGLWPQHF
TRBV29-1	TRBD1	TRBJ2-3	14	CSVAGQVRTDTQYF
TRBV10-3	NA	TRBJ1-6	13	CAISESRDSPLHF
TRBV15	NA	TRBJ2-3	15	CATSSFGGYTDTQYF